This T cell receptor beta chain was sequenced during a study of blood T cell repertoires in COVID-19. Study background: Acute and convalescent COVID-19 specimens originated in the United States, Italy and Spain. Nucleic acid was either cDNA or gDNA, and it came from T cells, B-cell-depleted T cells, or PBMCs.

Per the original methods: Amplification from reference gene primers served as the basis for estimated nucleated cell counts. This table comes from immunoSEQ multiplex PCR, and its TCRdb copy is limited to in-frame clones, with some not included. V and J calls and clone size come straight from that table; D and trimming were deduced from the DNA. Altogether around 230,000 clones are present, approximately 90% being singletons, with the ten largest covering approximately 7.6%. Germline V gene data show CDR1 as SGDLS and CDR2 as YYNGEE. The V gene lost 6 bases and the J gene lost 0 bases, with 9 bases spanning the gap. The CDR3 length is 14 residues.

The chain carries TRBV9 and TRBJ2-2, with D maybe TRBD1 (6 bases). The sample comprised peripheral blood. The receptor was derived from a man in his fifties or sixties who had recovered from COVID-19. The CDR3 sequence: CASTPGANTGELFF. Written as DNA, the CDR3 is TGTGCCAGCACCCCAGGGGCGAACACCGGGGAGCTGTTTTTT.